The 2 T cell receptor beta chains reported below all come from one sample, sequenced in a study of blood T cell repertoires in COVID-19. The table came from immunoSEQ multiplex PCR; TCRdb's copy has only in-frame clones and leaves some out. In the table there are 200,000 to 250,000 clones, less than 85% of which are singletons. The sample consisted of peripheral blood. The receptor set was obtained from an elderly woman with COVID-19, enrolled during active disease.

CDR3 residues: CASSESGREQYF. CDR3 in DNA: TGTGCCAGCAGTGAAAGCGGGCGCGAGCAGTACTTC. This chain uses TRBV2 with TRBJ2-7; TRBD2 is a possible D gene (6 bases). V lost 2 bases to trimming and J lost 6 bases, with 8 bases between them. Germline V gene data show CDR1 as SNHLY and CDR2 as FYNNEI. The CDR3 totals 12 residues.

The rearrangement joins TRBV28 to TRBJ2-5; possible D gene TRBD2, 5 bases. Trimming removed 6 bases from V and 1 base from J, with 6 bases in between. In germline, CDR1 is MDHEN, CDR2 SYDVKM. The CDR3 totals 12 residues. The CDR3 nucleotides are TGTGCCAGCAGGGACTCCCAAGAGACCCAGTACTTC. Amino acid sequence: CASRDSQETQYF.